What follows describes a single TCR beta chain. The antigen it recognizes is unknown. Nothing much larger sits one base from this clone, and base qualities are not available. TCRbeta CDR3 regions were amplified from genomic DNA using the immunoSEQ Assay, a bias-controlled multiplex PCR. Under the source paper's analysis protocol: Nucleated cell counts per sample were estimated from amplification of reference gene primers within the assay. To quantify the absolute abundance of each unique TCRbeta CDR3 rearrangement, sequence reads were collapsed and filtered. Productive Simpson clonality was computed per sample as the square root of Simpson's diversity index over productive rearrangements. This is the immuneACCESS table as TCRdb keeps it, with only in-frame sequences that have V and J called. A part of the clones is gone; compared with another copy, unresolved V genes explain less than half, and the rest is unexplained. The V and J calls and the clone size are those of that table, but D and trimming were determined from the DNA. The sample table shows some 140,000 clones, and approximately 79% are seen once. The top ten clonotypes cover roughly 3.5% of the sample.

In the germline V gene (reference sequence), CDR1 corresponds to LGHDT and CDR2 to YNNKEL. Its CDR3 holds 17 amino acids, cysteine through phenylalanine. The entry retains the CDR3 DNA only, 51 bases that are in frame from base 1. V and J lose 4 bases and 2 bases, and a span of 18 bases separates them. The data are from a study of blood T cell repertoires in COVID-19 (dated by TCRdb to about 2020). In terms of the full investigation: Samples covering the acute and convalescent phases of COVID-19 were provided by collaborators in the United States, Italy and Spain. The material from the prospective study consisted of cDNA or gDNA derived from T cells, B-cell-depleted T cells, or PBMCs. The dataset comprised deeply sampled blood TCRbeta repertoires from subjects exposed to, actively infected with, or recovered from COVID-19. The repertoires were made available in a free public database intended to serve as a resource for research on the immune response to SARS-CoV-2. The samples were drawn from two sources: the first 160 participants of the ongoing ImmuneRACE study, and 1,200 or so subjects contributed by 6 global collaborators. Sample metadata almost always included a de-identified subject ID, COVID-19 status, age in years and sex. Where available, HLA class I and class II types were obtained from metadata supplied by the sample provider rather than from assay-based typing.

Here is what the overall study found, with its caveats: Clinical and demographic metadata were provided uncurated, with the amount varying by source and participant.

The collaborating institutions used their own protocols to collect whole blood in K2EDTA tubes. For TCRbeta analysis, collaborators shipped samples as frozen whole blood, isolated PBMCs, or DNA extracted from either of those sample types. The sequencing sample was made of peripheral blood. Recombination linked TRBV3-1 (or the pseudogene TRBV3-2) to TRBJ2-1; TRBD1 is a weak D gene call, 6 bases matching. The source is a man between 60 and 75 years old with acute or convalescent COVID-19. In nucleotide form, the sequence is TGTGCCAGCAGCCCCCAGGGGACCGACGCAGCCTACAATGAGCAGTTCTTC. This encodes CASSPQGTDAAYNEQFF.